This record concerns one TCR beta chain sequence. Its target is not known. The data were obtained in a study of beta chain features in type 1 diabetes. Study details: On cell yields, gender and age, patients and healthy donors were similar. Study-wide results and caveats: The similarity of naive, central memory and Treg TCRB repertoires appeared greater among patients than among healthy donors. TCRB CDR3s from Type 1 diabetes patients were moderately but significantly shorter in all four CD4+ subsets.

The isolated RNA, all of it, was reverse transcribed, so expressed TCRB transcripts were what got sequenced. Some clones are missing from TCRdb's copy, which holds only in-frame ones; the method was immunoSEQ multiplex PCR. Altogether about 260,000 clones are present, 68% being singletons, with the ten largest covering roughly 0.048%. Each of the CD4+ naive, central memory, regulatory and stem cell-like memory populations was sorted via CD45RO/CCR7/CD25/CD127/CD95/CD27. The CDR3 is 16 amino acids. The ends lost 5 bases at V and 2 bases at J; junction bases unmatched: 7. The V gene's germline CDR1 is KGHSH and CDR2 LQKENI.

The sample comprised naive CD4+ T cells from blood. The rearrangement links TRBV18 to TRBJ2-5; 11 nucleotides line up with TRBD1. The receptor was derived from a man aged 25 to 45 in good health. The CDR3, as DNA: TGTGCCAGCTCATCCAGGACAGGGGGCGTACAAGAGACCCAGTACTTC. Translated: CASSSRTGGVQETQYF. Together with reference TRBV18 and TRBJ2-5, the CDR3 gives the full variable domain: NAGVMQNPRHLVRRRGQEARLRCSPMKGHSHVYWYRQLPEEGLKFMVYLQKENIIDESGMPKERFSAEFPKEGPSILRIQQVVRGDSAAYFCASSSRTGGVQETQYFGPGTRLLVL.